The 24 T cell receptor beta chains reported below all come from one sample, sequenced in a study of blood T cell repertoires in COVID-19. Clones were read by immunoSEQ multiplex PCR, and TCRdb kept only the in-frame ones, dropping some. The repertoire holds tens of thousands of clones, with around 87% as singletons. The specimen sequenced was peripheral blood. Receptors originate from a man in his forties or fifties with acute or convalescent COVID-19.

This clone was counted once. This rearrangement joins TRBV6-6 to TRBJ2-2; 13 bases are a match to TRBD2. The CDR3 spans 18 residues. Germline V gene data show CDR1 as MNHNY and CDR2 as SVGAGI (reference sequence). The V gene end was trimmed by 5 bases and the J gene end by 4 bases; junction bases not matched to a gene: 10. In DNA form, the CDR3 reads TGTGCCAGCAGTCACGCGATGACTAGCGGGAGGCCCACCGGGGAGCTGTTTTTT. Protein product: CASSHAMTSGRPTGELFF.

V usage is TRBV20-1 and J usage is TRBJ1-4; possible D gene TRBD1, 6 bases. With 3 bases removed from V and 10 bases from J, the gap between germline ends came to 18 bases. The germline CDR1 and CDR2 sequences are DFQATT and SNEGSKA (reference sequence). This CDR3 contains 14 residues. CDR3 amino acids: CSASVPGRGGKLFF. The CDR3 region has the DNA TGCAGTGCTAGTGTACCCGGCAGGGGCGGAAAACTGTTTTTT.

This chain links TRBV29-1 with TRBJ2-2; TRBD2 matches 8 bases. Germline loops: CDR1 SQVTM, CDR2 ANQGSEA. The ends lost 7 bases at V and 3 bases at J; junction bases unmatched: 7. The CDR3 totals 14 residues. CDR3 sequence: CSGRLGGDTGELFF. The CDR3 DNA is TGCAGCGGGCGTCTCGGGGGGGACACCGGGGAGCTGTTTTTT.

Only one count was recorded for this clone. The chain carries TRBV4-1 and TRBJ1-1, with TRBD1 identical over 9 bases. V lost 4 bases to trimming and J lost 7 bases; unmatched junction nucleotides: 10. CDR3 size: 15 residues. Germline values: CDR1 MGHRA, CDR2 YSYEKL. The CDR3 reads CASSLLGQGRGEAFF. The CDR3 bases are TGCGCCAGCAGCCTTCTTGGACAGGGGAGGGGTGAAGCTTTCTTT.

The rearrangement joins TRBV5-4 to TRBJ2-7, with 8 bases that match TRBD2. Per germline, CDR1 SGHNT and CDR2 YYREEE (reference sequence). The CDR3 covers 14 residues. Trimming cost V 4 bases and J 4 bases; bases outside gene matches: 7. The CDR3 DNA reads TGTGCCAGCAGCCTGGGACTAGGGGCGTACGAGCAGTACTTC. Translated: CASSLGLGAYEQYF. The whole variable domain, filled in from reference TRBV5-4 and TRBJ2-7, reads ETGVTQSPTHLIKTRGQQVTLRCSSQSGHNTVSWYQQALGQGPQFIFQYYREEENGRGNFPPRFSGLQFPNYSSELNVNALELDDSALYLCASSLGLGAYEQYFGPGTRLTVT.

This sequence joins TRBV11-2 and TRBJ2-5, with D perhaps matching TRBD1 (6 bases). Trimming shortened V by 4 bases and J by 1 base, and 13 bases separated the two germline ends. The CDR3 sequence is 15 residues long. Germline loops: CDR1 SGHAT, CDR2 FQNNGV. The CDR3 coding sequence is TGTGCCAGCAGCTCCGCCCCGGACAGCCAAGAGACCCAGTACTTC. Translating gives CASSSAPDSQETQYF.

V is TRBV4-3 and J is TRBJ2-2; 7 nucleotides align to TRBD2. J gave up 1 base and V 2 bases, and 1 base lay outside the gene matches. CDR1 is LGHNA, CDR2 YSLEER, per germline. The CDR3 is 15 residues long. This chain's CDR3 is CASSQLAGNTGELFF. The CDR3 DNA sequence: TGCGCCAGCAGCCAATTAGCGGGGAACACCGGGGAGCTGTTTTTT.

The chain has TRBV12-3 or TRBV12-4 and TRBJ2-6, with 7 positions matching TRBD1. CDR3 length equals 13 residues. J was trimmed by 16 bases and V by 4 bases; bases with no gene match: 10. In DNA form, the CDR3 reads TGTGCCAGCAGTTCCCGACAGGGTGGGGAACTGACTTTC. This translates into CASSSRQGGELTF.

The CDR3 coding sequence is TGTGCCAGCTCCCCGGGCAGGGGGGAAGCCTACGAGCAGTACTTC. Translating it yields CASSPGRGEAYEQYF. The chain employs TRBV18 and TRBJ2-7; TRBD1 might be the D (7 bases). The ends were cut back, 6 bases at V and 2 bases at J, with 17 bases in the middle. Germline V gene data show CDR1 as KGHSH and CDR2 as LQKENI. The CDR3 covers 15 residues.

The table lists this clone with a few counts. V and J are TRBV9 and TRBJ2-7; 7 positions agree with TRBD2. Germline values: CDR1 SGDLS, CDR2 YYNGEE. This CDR3 has 16 amino acids. Trimming at V came to 0 bases and at J to 7 bases, leaving 13 bases not matched to a gene. The CDR3 sequence is CASSVDGVGGLREQYF. Written as DNA, the CDR3 is TGTGCCAGCAGCGTAGACGGCGTGGGAGGGTTGAGGGAGCAGTACTTC.

This chain uses TRBV19 with TRBJ2-1; a weak D match, TRBD1 (5 bases). V gave up 9 bases and J gave up 1 base, with 13 bases separating them. The CDR3 contains 14 residues. Looked up from germline, CDR1 is LNHDA and CDR2 is SQIVND (reference sequence). The chain's CDR3 is CARVGDSSYNEQFF. The CDR3 nucleotides are TGTGCCAGGGTCGGAGACAGTTCCTACAATGAGCAGTTCTTC.

V gene TRBV2 combines with J gene TRBJ1-5; weak D call: TRBD1 (6 bases). The CDR3 has 13 residues. In germline, CDR1 is SNHLY, CDR2 FYNNEI. Trimming shortened V by 6 bases and J by 1 base, and 7 bases separated the two germline ends. CDR3 region: CASRGQSNQPQHF. The CDR3 DNA follows: TGTGCCAGCAGGGGACAAAGCAATCAGCCCCAGCATTTT.

A single count supports this clone. The V gene is TRBV9, the J gene TRBJ1-1, with a tentative D call TRBD1 (6 bases). The germline V gene encodes CDR1 SGDLS and CDR2 YYNGEE. The V end was cut by 4 bases, the J end by 5 bases, with 15 bases between. This CDR3 is 14 amino acids long. The CDR3 DNA is TGTGCCAGCAGCCCAGGAGGGGGGGGGACTGAAGCTTTCTTT. Its translation is CASSPGGGGTEAFF.

The rearrangement joins TRBV5-6 to TRBJ1-1; D gene ambiguous. The germline V gene encodes CDR1 SGHDT and CDR2 YYEEEE. The CDR3 spans 15 residues. With 0 bases removed from V and 1 base from J, the gap between germline ends came to 10 bases. The CDR3 DNA is TGTGCCAGCAGCTTGGGGCTTCGGAGGAACACTGAAGCTTTCTTT. This sequence encodes CASSLGLRRNTEAFF.

This chain connects TRBV9 to TRBJ1-5; TRBD1 aligns across 9 bases. The CDR3 has 15 amino acids. V shed 0 bases, J shed 2 bases, and the junction held 0 bases outside the gene matches. Looked up from germline, CDR1 is SGDLS and CDR2 is YYNGEE. The DNA of the CDR3 is TGTGCCAGCAGCGTAGGACAGGGGGGCAATCAGCCCCAGCATTTT. Translated: CASSVGQGGNQPQHF.

This chain connects TRBV6-5 to TRBJ1-3; no firm D call. The CDR3 is 10 amino acids. In germline, CDR1 is MNHEY, CDR2 SVGAGI. Trimming took 8 bases from V and 8 from J, leaving 7 bases between them. CDR3 sequence: CASAGDTIYF. The CDR3 DNA reads as TGTGCCAGCGCGGGAGACACCATATATTTT.

The chain joins TRBV18 to TRBJ2-7, with a weak D call TRBD1 (5 bases). The CDR3 has 16 residues. The germline V and J ends were trimmed by 2 bases and 3 bases, with 17 bases remaining between them. Germline V gives CDR1 KGHSH, CDR2 LQKENI. CDR3 in amino acids: CASSPRSVLQGYEQYF. In DNA form, the CDR3 reads TGTGCCAGCTCACCAAGGTCAGTCCTCCAGGGCTACGAGCAGTACTTC.

This clone was seen just once. For the CDR3, the DNA is TGCGCCAGCAGCTGGACCGGGACAGCCTCCTACAATGAGCAGTTCTTC. Its protein is CASSWTGTASYNEQFF. The rearrangement joins TRBV5-1 to TRBJ2-1, with 7 bases that match TRBD1. V shed 3 bases, J shed 0 bases, and the junction held 6 bases outside the gene matches. The CDR3 length is 16 residues. CDR1 and CDR2 from the germline V gene are SGHRS and YFSETQ.

The rearrangement uses TRBV27 and TRBJ2-7; 7 bases are a match to TRBD1. This CDR3 spans 20 amino acids. V lost 5 bases and J lost 5; bases outside the gene matches: 27. Germline V gene data show CDR1 as MNHEY and CDR2 as SMNVEV (reference sequence). CDR3 DNA sequence: TGTGCCAGCAGTCCACGGCCGGGACAGCCCTTAGCGTGGTCGGGGCACGAGCAGTACTTC. It yields the protein CASSPRPGQPLAWSGHEQYF.

This rearrangement joins TRBV7-9 to TRBJ2-3; 7 bases agree with TRBD1. The CDR3 has 19 amino acids. The junction had 19 bases not matched to a gene; V was cut back by 5 bases and J by 2 bases. Germline lookup yields CDR1 SEHNR and CDR2 FQNEAQ (reference sequence). CDR3 in amino acids: CASSPETPPTGYDTDTQYF. The CDR3 DNA sequence: TGTGCCAGCAGCCCTGAAACCCCCCCGACAGGGTACGACACAGATACGCAGTATTTT.

The chain uses TRBV9 and TRBJ2-7, with 10 bases aligning to TRBD2. J lost 1 base, V lost 3 bases, and 1 base had no gene match. Germline lookup yields CDR1 SGDLS and CDR2 YYNGEE. This CDR3 is built from 14 residues. CDR3 sequence reads: CASSGGLASYEQYF. CDR3 coding DNA: TGTGCCAGCAGCGGGGGACTAGCGTCCTACGAGCAGTACTTC.

The chain links TRBV7-2 to TRBJ1-5; tentatively, D is TRBD1 (5 bases). The V and J ends lost 1 base and 7 bases respectively, with 14 bases between them. The CDR3 is 15 residues long. The germline V gene has CDR1 SGHTA and CDR2 FQGNSA. The CDR3, as DNA: TGTGCCAGCAGCTTAGGGCTCTGGAGGGGCCAGCCCCAGCATTTT. Encoded protein: CASSLGLWRGQPQHF. The full variable domain, in which reference TRBV7-2 and TRBJ1-5 provide the parts outside the CDR3, is GAGVSQSPSNKVTEKGKDVELRCDPISGHTALYWYRQSLGQGLEFLIYFQGNSAPDKSGLPSDRFSAERTGGSVSTLTIQRTQQEDSAVYLCASSLGLWRGQPQHFGDGTRLSIL.

This chain connects TRBV18 to TRBJ1-1; D is perhaps TRBD1 (6 bases). The CDR3 consists of 14 residues. The V gene lost 6 bases and the J gene lost 4 bases, with 15 bases spanning the gap. Germline CDR1 KGHSH, CDR2 LQKENI. CDR3 coding DNA: TGTGCCAGCTCGGTGCAGGGGATGGGCACTGAAGCTTTCTTT. This gives the protein CASSVQGMGTEAFF.

The CDR3 loop is CAISESTPTDTQYF. CDR3 coding DNA: TGTGCCATCAGTGAGTCAACACCCACAGATACGCAGTATTTT. This chain joins TRBV10-3 and TRBJ2-3, with D unresolved. This CDR3 comprises 14 residues. CDR1 and CDR2 (germline): ENHRY, SYGVKD. V was trimmed by 0 bases and J by 2 bases, leaving 6 bases between them.